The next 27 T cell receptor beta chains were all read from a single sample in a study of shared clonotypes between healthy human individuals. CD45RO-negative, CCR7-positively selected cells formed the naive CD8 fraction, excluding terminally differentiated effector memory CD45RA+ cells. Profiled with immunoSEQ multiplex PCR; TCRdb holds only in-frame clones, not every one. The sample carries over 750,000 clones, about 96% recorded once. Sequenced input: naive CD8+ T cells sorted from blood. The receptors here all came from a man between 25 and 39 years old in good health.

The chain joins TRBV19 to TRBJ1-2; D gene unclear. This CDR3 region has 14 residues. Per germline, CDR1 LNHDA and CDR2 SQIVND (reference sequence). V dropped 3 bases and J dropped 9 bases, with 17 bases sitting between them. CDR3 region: CASSIGGPGFSYTF. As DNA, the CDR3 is TGTGCCAGTAGTATCGGAGGACCGGGTTTTAGCTACACCTTC.

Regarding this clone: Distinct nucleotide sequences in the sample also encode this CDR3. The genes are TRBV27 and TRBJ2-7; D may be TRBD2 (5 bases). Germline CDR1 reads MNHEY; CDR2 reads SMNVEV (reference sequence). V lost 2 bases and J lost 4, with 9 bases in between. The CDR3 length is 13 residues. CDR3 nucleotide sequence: TGTGCCAGCAGTTTAAGACGGACTTACGAGCAGTACTTC. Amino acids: CASSLRRTYEQYF.

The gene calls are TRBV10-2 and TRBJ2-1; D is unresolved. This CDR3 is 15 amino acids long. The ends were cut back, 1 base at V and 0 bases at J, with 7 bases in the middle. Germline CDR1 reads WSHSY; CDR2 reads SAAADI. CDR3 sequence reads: CASSEWSSSYNEQFF. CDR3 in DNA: TGCGCCAGCAGTGAGTGGTCGAGCTCCTACAATGAGCAGTTCTTC.

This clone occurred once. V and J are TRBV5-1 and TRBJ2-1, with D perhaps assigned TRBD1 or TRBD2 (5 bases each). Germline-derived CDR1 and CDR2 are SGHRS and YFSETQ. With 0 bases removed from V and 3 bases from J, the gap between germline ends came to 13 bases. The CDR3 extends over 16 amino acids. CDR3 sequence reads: CASSLDRGVFYNEQFF. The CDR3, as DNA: TGCGCCAGCAGCTTGGATAGAGGGGTATTCTACAATGAGCAGTTCTTC.

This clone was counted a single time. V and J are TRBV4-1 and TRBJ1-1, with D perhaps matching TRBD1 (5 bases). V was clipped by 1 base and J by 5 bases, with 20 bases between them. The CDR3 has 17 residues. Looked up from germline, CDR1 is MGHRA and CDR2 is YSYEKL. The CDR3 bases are TGCGCCAGCAGCCAAGGCGAAGTGGGTTCCCGGGGGACTGAAGCTTTCTTT. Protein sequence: CASSQGEVGSRGTEAFF.

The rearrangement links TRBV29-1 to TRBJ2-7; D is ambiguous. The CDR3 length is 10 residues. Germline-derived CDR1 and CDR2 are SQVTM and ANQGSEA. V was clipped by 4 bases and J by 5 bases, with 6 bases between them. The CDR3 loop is CSVVRDEQYF. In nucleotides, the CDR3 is TGCAGCGTTGTTAGGGACGAGCAGTACTTC.

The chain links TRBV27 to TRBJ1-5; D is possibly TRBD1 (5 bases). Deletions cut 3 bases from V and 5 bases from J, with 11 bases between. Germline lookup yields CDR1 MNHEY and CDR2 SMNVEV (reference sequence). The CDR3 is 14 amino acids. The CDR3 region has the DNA TGTGCCAGCAGTTTGGGGCTGAGGTATCAGCCCCAGCATTTT. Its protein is CASSLGLRYQPQHF.

The CDR3 DNA sequence: TGTGCCAGCAGCCCACGTGCGTCGTGGGATACGCAGTATTTT. It translates to CASSPRASWDTQYF. V and J are TRBV14 and TRBJ2-3, with no clear D. CDR1 SGHDN and CDR2 FVKESK come from the germline V gene. The V and J ends lost 4 bases and 6 bases respectively, with 14 bases between them. This CDR3 contains 14 residues.

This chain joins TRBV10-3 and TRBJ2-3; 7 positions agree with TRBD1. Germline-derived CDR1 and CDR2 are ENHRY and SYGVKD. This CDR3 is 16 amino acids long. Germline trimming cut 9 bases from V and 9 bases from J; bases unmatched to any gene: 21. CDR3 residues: CAIGTAYEGQWDTQYF. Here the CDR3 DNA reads TGTGCCATAGGGACAGCCTACGAGGGACAGTGGGACACGCAGTATTTT.

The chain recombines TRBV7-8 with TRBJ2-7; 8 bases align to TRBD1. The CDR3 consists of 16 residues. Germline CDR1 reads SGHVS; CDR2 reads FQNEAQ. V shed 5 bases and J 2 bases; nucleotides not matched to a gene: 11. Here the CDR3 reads CASSPPGGQATYEQYF. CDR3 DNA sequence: TGTGCCAGCAGCCCCCCTGGGGGACAGGCCACCTACGAGCAGTACTTC.

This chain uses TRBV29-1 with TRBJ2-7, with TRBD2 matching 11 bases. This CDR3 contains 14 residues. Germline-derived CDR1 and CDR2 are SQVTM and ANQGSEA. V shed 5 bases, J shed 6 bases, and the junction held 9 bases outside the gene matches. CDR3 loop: CSVSTSGRVSEQYF. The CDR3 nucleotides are TGCAGCGTTTCAACTAGCGGGAGAGTTTCCGAGCAGTACTTC.

CDR3 loop: CASSDYRDFTEAFF. CDR3 sequence (DNA): TGCGCCAGCAGTGATTACCGGGATTTCACTGAAGCTTTCTTT. The rearrangement uses TRBV10-2 and TRBJ1-1; no firm D call. Germline loops: CDR1 WSHSY, CDR2 SAAADI. This CDR3 has 14 residues. V lost 3 bases to trimming and J lost 4 bases, with 12 bases between them.

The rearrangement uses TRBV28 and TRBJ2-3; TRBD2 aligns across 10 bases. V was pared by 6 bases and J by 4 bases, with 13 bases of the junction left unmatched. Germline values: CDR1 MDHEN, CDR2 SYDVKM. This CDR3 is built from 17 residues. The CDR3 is CASRLSTGSGRADTQYF. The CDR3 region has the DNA TGTGCCAGCAGGCTGAGCACGGGCAGCGGGAGGGCAGATACGCAGTATTTT.

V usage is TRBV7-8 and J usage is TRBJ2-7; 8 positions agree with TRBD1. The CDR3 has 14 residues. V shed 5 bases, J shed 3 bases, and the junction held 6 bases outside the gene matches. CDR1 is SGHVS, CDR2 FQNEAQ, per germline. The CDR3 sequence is CASSSTGQDYEQYF. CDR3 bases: TGTGCCAGCAGCAGCACGGGACAGGACTACGAGCAGTACTTC.

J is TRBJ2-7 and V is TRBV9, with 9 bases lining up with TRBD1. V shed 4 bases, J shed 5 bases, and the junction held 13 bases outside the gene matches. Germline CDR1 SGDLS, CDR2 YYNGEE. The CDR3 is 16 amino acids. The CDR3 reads CASSPGMGQGRNEQYF. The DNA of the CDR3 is TGTGCCAGCAGCCCCGGTATGGGACAGGGTCGAAACGAGCAGTACTTC. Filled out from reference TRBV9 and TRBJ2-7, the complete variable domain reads DSGVTQTPKHLITATGQRVTLRCSPRSGDLSVYWYQQSLDQGLQFLIQYYNGEERAKGNILERFSAQQFPDLHSELNLSSLELGDSALYFCASSPGMGQGRNEQYFGPGTRLTVT.

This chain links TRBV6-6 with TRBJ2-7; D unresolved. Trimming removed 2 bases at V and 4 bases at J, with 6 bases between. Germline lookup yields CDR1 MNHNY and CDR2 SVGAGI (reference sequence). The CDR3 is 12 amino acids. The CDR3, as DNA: TGTGCCAGCAGTTACCTCCAATACGAGCAGTACTTC. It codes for CASSYLQYEQYF.

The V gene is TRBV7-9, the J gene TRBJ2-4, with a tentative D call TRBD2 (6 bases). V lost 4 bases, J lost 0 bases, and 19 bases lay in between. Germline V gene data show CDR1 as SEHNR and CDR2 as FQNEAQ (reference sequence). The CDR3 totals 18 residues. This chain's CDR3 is CASSSGSKEGAAKNIQYF. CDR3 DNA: TGTGCCAGCAGCTCAGGAAGTAAGGAGGGCGCAGCCAAAAACATTCAGTACTTC.

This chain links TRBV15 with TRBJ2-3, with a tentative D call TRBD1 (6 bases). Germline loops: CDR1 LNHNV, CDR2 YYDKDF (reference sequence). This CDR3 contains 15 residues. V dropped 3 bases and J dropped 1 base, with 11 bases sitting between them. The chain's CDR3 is CATSRRQAGTDTQYF. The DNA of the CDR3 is TGTGCCACCAGCAGGAGACAGGCCGGCACAGATACGCAGTATTTT. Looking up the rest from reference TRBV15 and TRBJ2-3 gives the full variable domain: DAMVIQNPRYQVTQFGKPVTLSCSQTLNHNVMYWYQQKSSQAPKLLFHYYDKDFNNEADTPDNFQSRRPNTSFCFLDIRSPGLGDTAMYLCATSRRQAGTDTQYFGPGTRLTVL.

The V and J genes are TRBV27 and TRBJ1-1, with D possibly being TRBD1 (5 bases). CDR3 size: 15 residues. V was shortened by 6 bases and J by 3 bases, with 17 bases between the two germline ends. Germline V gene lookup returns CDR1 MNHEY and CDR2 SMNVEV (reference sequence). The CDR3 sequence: CASRSLRGIHTEAFF. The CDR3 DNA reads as TGTGCCAGCAGGTCGTTAAGGGGAATTCACACTGAAGCTTTCTTT.

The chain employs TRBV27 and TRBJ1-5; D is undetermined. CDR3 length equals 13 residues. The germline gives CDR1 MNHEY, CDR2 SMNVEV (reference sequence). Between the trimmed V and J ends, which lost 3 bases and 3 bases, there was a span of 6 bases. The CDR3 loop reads CASSFNVNQPQHF. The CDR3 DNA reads TGTGCCAGCAGTTTCAATGTCAATCAGCCCCAGCATTTT.

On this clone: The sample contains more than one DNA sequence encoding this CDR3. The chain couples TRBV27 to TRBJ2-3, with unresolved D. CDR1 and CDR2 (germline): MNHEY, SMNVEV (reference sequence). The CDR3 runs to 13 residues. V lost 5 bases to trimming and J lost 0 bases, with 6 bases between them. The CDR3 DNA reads TGTGCCAGCAGTCTTTCTAGCACAGATACGCAGTATTTT. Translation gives CASSLSSTDTQYF.

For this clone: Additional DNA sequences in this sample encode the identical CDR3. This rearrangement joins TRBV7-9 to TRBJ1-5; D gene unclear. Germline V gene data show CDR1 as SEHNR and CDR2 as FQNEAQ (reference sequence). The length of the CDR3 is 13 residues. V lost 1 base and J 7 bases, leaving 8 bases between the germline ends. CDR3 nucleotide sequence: TGTGCCAGCAGCTTAGAGGGCGGGCAGCCCCAGCATTTT. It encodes CASSLEGGQPQHF.

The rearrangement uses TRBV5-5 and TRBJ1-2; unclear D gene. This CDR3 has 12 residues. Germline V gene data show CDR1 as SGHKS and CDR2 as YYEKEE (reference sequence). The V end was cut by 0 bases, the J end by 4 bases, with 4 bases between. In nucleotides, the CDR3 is TGTGCCAGCAGCTTGGGGTCCTATGGCTACACCTTC. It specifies CASSLGSYGYTF. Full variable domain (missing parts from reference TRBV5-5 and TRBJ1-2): DAGVTQSPTHLIKTRGQQVTLRCSPISGHKSVSWYQQVLGQGPQFIFQYYEKEERGRGNFPDRFSARQFPNYSSELNVNALLLGDSALYLCASSLGSYGYTFGSGTRLTVV.

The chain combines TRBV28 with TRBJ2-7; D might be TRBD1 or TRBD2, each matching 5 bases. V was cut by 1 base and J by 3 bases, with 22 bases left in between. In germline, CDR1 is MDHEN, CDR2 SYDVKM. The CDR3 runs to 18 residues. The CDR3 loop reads CASSLLGPQRGRDYEQYF. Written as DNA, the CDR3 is TGTGCCAGCAGTTTATTGGGTCCTCAACGGGGCAGGGACTACGAGCAGTACTTC.

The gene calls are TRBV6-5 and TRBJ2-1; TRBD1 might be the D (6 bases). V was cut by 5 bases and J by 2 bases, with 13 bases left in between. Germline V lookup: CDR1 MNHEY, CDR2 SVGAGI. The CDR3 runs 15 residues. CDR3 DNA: TGTGCCAGCAGTCCAGGGGTGGGTCCCTACAATGAGCAGTTCTTC. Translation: CASSPGVGPYNEQFF.

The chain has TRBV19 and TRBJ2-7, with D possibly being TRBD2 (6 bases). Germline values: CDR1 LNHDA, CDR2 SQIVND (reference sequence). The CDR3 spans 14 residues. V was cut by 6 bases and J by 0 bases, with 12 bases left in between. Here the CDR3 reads CASRVTSSSYEQYF. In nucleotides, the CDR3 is TGTGCCAGTAGGGTGACTAGTTCCTCCTACGAGCAGTACTTC.

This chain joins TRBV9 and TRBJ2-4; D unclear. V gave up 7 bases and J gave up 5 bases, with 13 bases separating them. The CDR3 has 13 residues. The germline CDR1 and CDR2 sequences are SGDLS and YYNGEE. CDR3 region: CASGSGTENIQYF. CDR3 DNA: TGTGCCAGCGGGTCTGGAACAGAAAACATTCAGTACTTC.